These 23 T cell receptor beta chains were sequenced from one sample in a study of identical twins (dated by TCRdb to the mid-2010s). The library was generated by 5' RACE. The data were produced on an Illumina HiSeq 2000. The raw public reads went through TCRdb reprocessing: fastp at Q25, MiXCR clone calling, in-frame beta chains kept. Each CDR3 protein appears once, grouped with its most common genes and DNA. The sample table records about 210,000 distinct CDR3 sequences; around 10% of these occur just once. The ten most abundant clones make up about 5.5% of the sample. The sequenced material came from memory (CD45RO+) T cells sorted from blood. Taken with the paper, the label for cell subset or site translates to: CD45RO+ enriched T cells. The source is a young woman in good health.

This clonotype was seen many times. CDR3 region: CSVDWWDREISYYGYTF. DNA of the CDR3: TGCAGCGTTGATTGGTGGGACCGAGAAATCTCCTACTATGGCTACACCTTC. The gene calls are TRBV29-1 and TRBJ1-2; D might be TRBD1 (5 bases). V lost 3 bases and J lost 3, with 23 bases in between. CDR1 is SQVTM and CDR2 is ANQGSEA in the germline V gene. This CDR3 has 17 residues.

This clonotype was detected a few times. The V and J genes are TRBV7-2 and TRBJ1-2; D is possibly TRBD1 (6 bases). CDR3 size: 13 residues. Germline CDR1 and CDR2: SGHTA and FQGNSA. Trimming removed 3 bases at V and 8 bases at J, with 13 bases between. CDR3 loop: CASSFTTGQGYTF. CDR3 DNA: TGTGCCAGCAGCTTTACGACAGGACAGGGCTACACCTTC.

The chain combines TRBV9 with TRBJ2-7; tentatively, D is TRBD2 (5 bases). There are 14 residues in the CDR3. Trimming took off 3 bases at V and 3 bases at J, with 13 bases between the two ends. CDR1 is SGDLS and CDR2 is YYNGEE in the germline V gene. CDR3 in DNA: TGTGCCAGCAGCGGACCGGACGGGGTCTACGAGCAGTACTTC. Its protein product is CASSGPDGVYEQYF.

The J gene is TRBJ2-5, the V gene TRBV20-1, with 11 positions matching TRBD2. J lost 2 bases, V lost 3 bases, and 5 bases had no gene match. CDR1 DFQATT and CDR2 SNEGSKA come from the germline V gene (reference sequence). This CDR3 has 15 residues. CDR3 in DNA: TGCAGTGCTAGTCCTCGGACTAGCGGGCAAGAGACCCAGTACTTC. Translating gives CSASPRTSGQETQYF.

This clonotype was seen repeatedly, ten times or more. The V call is TRBV6-1, the J call TRBJ2-6, with 7 bases aligning to TRBD1. Trimming cost V 6 bases and J 1 base; bases outside gene matches: 3. This CDR3 spans 15 amino acids. The germline V gene has CDR1 MNHNS and CDR2 SASEGT. The CDR3 loop reads CASRGTASGANVLTF. CDR3 DNA: TGTGCCAGCAGGGGGACAGCGTCTGGGGCCAACGTCCTGACTTTC.

At least ten counts were recorded for this clonotype. This chain joins TRBV5-1 and TRBJ1-1; 9 nucleotides match TRBD1. The CDR3 runs to 14 residues. V lost 0 bases, J lost 8 bases, and 5 bases stayed unmatched. The germline CDR1 and CDR2 sequences are SGHRS and YFSETQ. The CDR3 here is CASSLESGQGEAFF. The CDR3 nucleotides read TGCGCCAGCAGCTTGGAGTCTGGACAGGGGGAAGCTTTCTTT. Together with reference TRBV5-1 and TRBJ1-1, the CDR3 gives the full variable domain: KAGVTQTPRYLIKTRGQQVTLSCSPISGHRSVSWYQQTPGQGLQFLFEYFSETQRNKGNFPGRFSGRQFSNSRSEMNVSTLELGDSALYLCASSLESGQGEAFFGQGTRLTVV.

There are a few counts of this clonotype. The rearrangement joins TRBV5-1 to TRBJ2-1; D perhaps matches TRBD2 (6 bases). The CDR3 spans 14 residues. CDR1 SGHRS and CDR2 YFSETQ come from the germline V gene. Deletions cut 0 bases from V and 7 bases from J, with 11 bases between. The CDR3 DNA sequence: TGCGCCAGCAGCTTGGGTATGGGGGGAAATGAGCAGTTCTTC. It encodes CASSLGMGGNEQFF.

Ten or more counts support this clonotype. The J gene is TRBJ1-2, the V gene TRBV3-1; no clear D. Per the germline V gene, CDR1 is LGHDT and CDR2 is YNNKEL (reference sequence). With 2 bases removed from V and 4 bases from J, the gap between germline ends came to 11 bases. The CDR3 contains 14 residues. The CDR3 nucleotides are TGTGCCAGCAGCCAACAAGACAAGACCTATGGCTACACCTTC. It encodes CASSQQDKTYGYTF.

The V gene is TRBV10-3, the J gene TRBJ2-1, with TRBD2 matching 8 bases. Germline V lookup: CDR1 ENHRY, CDR2 SYGVKD. The V and J ends lost 2 bases and 7 bases, in that order; junction bases with no gene match: 4. The CDR3 spans 14 residues. Written as DNA, the CDR3 is TGTGCCATCAGTGAGCGGGAGGGTAAAAATGAGCAGTTCTTC. Translating gives CAISEREGKNEQFF.

This clonotype was seen ten or more times. The chain employs TRBV12-3 or TRBV12-4 and TRBJ1-1; D unresolved. The V end was cut by 1 base, the J end by 7 bases, with 7 bases between. This CDR3 contains 12 residues. The CDR3 nucleotides read TGTGCCAGCAGTTTAGAGGAAGGTGAAGCTTTCTTT. Translation gives CASSLEEGEAFF.

In its sample, this clonotype was seen once. A much more abundant neighbour one base away suggests this may be a read error. The chain joins TRBV2 to TRBJ2-7, with D hard to call. V lost 1 base and J lost 3, with 1 base in between. The CDR3 is made up of 11 amino acids. Germline CDR1 SNHLY, CDR2 FYNNEI. The CDR3 sequence: CASSEVYEQYF. The CDR3 nucleotides read TGTGCCAGCAGTGAAGTCTACGAGCAGTACTTC.

This chain connects TRBV9 to TRBJ1-6; D may be TRBD1 (5 bases). Trimming removed 2 bases at V and 3 bases at J, with 9 bases between. The CDR3 length is 15 residues. Germline CDR1 reads SGDLS; CDR2 reads YYNGEE. DNA of the CDR3: TGTGCCAGCAGCGTCTCAGGGTTCTATAATTCACCCCTCCACTTT. It yields the protein CASSVSGFYNSPLHF.

In this sample, this clonotype turned up many times. V and J are TRBV20-1 and TRBJ2-3, with 10 nucleotides matching TRBD1. The V gene end was trimmed by 6 bases and the J gene end by 11 bases; junction bases not matched to a gene: 8. Germline V CDR1 and CDR2: DFQATT, SNEGSKA (reference sequence). The CDR3 is 12 amino acids. The CDR3 bases are TGCAGTGCCTCCGAGGGACAGGGGTTGCAGTATTTT. It translates to CSASEGQGLQYF.

This clonotype turned up a few times. The rearrangement uses TRBV20-1 and TRBJ1-1; D is ambiguous. The germline V gene encodes CDR1 DFQATT and CDR2 SNEGSKA (reference sequence). With 4 bases removed from V and 2 bases from J, the gap between germline ends came to 8 bases. This CDR3 is 12 amino acids long. The CDR3 is CSATDINTEAFF. Written as DNA, the CDR3 is TGCAGTGCTACCGACATAAACACTGAAGCTTTCTTT.

The table lists this clonotype with a few counts. The CDR3 loop reads CASSSWTGGSHQPQHF. The CDR3 nucleotides are TGTGCCAGCAGTTCCTGGACAGGCGGCTCCCATCAGCCCCAGCATTTT. This chain connects TRBV27 to TRBJ1-5; 7 bases are a match to TRBD1. This CDR3 contains 16 residues. J gave up 5 bases and V 4 bases, and 11 bases lay outside the gene matches. Germline CDR1 MNHEY, CDR2 SMNVEV (reference sequence).

V gene TRBV20-1 combines with J gene TRBJ2-1; 14 bases fit TRBD2. Trimming took 4 bases from V and 1 from J; bases not matched to a gene: 6. Germline CDR1 is DFQATT and CDR2 is SNEGSKA (reference sequence). The CDR3 consists of 17 residues. Here the CDR3 DNA reads TGCAGTGCTATGGGGACTAGCGGGAGTGGGTCCTACAATGAGCAGTTCTTC. Its translation: CSAMGTSGSGSYNEQFF.

This clonotype showed up just a few times. The chain couples TRBV20-1 to TRBJ2-5, with TRBD1 identical over 7 bases. From germline, CDR1 is DFQATT and CDR2 SNEGSKA (reference sequence). The CDR3 has 13 amino acids. V dropped 5 bases and J dropped 5; count of bases not matched to a gene: 8. The DNA for the CDR3 is TGCAGTGCTGGCCGGGACAGCGACGAGACCCAGTACTTC. This sequence encodes CSAGRDSDETQYF.

V and J are TRBV5-1 and TRBJ2-1; D is possibly TRBD2 (5 bases). Germline V lookup: CDR1 SGHRS, CDR2 YFSETQ. This CDR3 comprises 15 residues. V lost 0 bases, J lost 4 bases, and 11 bases lay in between. The CDR3 loop is CASSLEEGRYNEQFF. In DNA, the CDR3 is TGCGCCAGCAGCTTGGAAGAGGGCCGATACAATGAGCAGTTCTTC. The full variable domain, in which reference TRBV5-1 and TRBJ2-1 provide the parts outside the CDR3, is KAGVTQTPRYLIKTRGQQVTLSCSPISGHRSVSWYQQTPGQGLQFLFEYFSETQRNKGNFPGRFSGRQFSNSRSEMNVSTLELGDSALYLCASSLEEGRYNEQFFGPGTRLTVL.

This clonotype occurred a few times. J is TRBJ1-2 and V is TRBV7-9, with 8 positions matching TRBD1. V dropped 5 bases and J dropped 4; count of bases not matched to a gene: 6. The germline gives CDR1 SEHNR, CDR2 FQNEAQ (reference sequence). This CDR3 contains 14 residues. The CDR3 DNA reads as TGTGCCAGCAGCCCGGACAGGGCCCTCTATGGCTACACCTTC. Translating it yields CASSPDRALYGYTF. The full variable domain, with the rest looked up from reference TRBV7-9 and TRBJ1-2, is DTGVSQNPRHKITKRGQNVTFRCDPISEHNRLYWYRQTLGQGPEFLTYFQNEAQLEKSRLLSDRFSAERPKGSFSTLEIQRTEQGDSAMYLCASSPDRALYGYTFGSGTRLTVV.

The chain recombines TRBV20-1 with TRBJ2-3; TRBD2 agrees at 7 bases. Germline loops: CDR1 DFQATT, CDR2 SNEGSKA (reference sequence). V lost 2 bases, J lost 2 bases, and 4 bases stayed unmatched. This CDR3 contains 14 residues. CDR3 in amino acids: CSARLAGDTDTQYF. As DNA, the CDR3 is TGCAGTGCTAGATTGGCGGGGGACACAGATACGCAGTATTTT.

CDR3: CASSYPNSGGYTF. The CDR3 bases are TGTGCCAGCAGTTACCCCAATTCCGGTGGCTACACCTTC. The V call is TRBV6-5, the J call TRBJ1-2; D is unclear. In germline, CDR1 is MNHEY, CDR2 SVGAGI. Deletions cut 2 bases from V and 7 bases from J, with 11 bases between. This CDR3 comprises 13 residues.

The chain links TRBV5-4 to TRBJ2-3; the D is unclear. Looked up from germline, CDR1 is SGHNT and CDR2 is YYREEE (reference sequence). The V end was cut by 0 bases, the J end by 1 base, with 6 bases between. The length of the CDR3 is 14 residues. Here the CDR3 DNA reads TGTGCCAGCAGCTTGGACTCTCGCACAGATACGCAGTATTTT. This translates into CASSLDSRTDTQYF.

This chain connects TRBV5-1 to TRBJ2-1; D gene unclear. Trimming left V 0 bases short and J 3 bases short, with 10 bases between. Germline V gene sequence: CDR1 SGHRS, CDR2 YFSETQ. The CDR3 runs to 15 residues. CDR3 DNA: TGCGCCAGCAGCTTGGCCCCGGGTTACTACAATGAGCAGTTCTTC. Its protein is CASSLAPGYYNEQFF.